The entry that follows covers one T cell receptor (beta chain) sequence. Its matching antigen is unknown. Deletions cut 8 bases from V and 0 bases from J, with 13 bases between. This CDR3 has 14 residues. Germline assignment: CDR1 MNHNY and CDR2 SVGAGI (reference sequence). This specimen comes from a study of early T cells in non-severe SARS-CoV-2 infection. Looking at the study overall: Unsorted whole blood bulk RNA was sequenced, with unpaired chains.

Individual cDNA molecules received unique molecular identifiers. MiXCR, run by TCRdb on the 5' RACE reads, gives a single entry per CDR3 protein. The sample records fewer than 95,000 distinct CDR3 sequences, 16% being singletons. Study results and limitations: Comparison of clonotypes with VDJdb favored anti-spike CD8 responses while missing private and CD4 specificities.

The chain joins TRBV6-6 to TRBJ1-1; D may be TRBD1 (6 bases). The receptor was isolated from an adult who was a healthcare worker with PCR-confirmed SARS-CoV-2 infection or an uninfected control (not recorded which). The sequenced sample was whole blood, obtained at baseline. CDR3 loop: CASVQGTLNTEAFF. The CDR3 DNA reads TGTGCCAGCGTGCAGGGGACTCTGAACACTGAAGCTTTCTTT.